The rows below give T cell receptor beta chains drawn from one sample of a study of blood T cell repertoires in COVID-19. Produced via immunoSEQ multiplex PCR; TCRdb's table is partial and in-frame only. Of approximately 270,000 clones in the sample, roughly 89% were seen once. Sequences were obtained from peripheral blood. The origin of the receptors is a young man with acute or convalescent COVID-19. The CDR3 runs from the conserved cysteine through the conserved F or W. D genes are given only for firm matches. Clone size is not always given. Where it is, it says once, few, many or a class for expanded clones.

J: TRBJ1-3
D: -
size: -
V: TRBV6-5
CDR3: CATLKPGSGNTIYF
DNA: TGTGCCACCCTCAAACCGGGCTCTGGAAACACCATATATTTT

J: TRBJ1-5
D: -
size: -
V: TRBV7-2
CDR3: CASSDRDTYSNQPQHF
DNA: TGTGCCAGCAGCGACCGGGACACTTATAGCAATCAGCCCCAGCATTTT

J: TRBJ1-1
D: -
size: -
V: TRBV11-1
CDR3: CASSLAVNTEAFF
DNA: TGTGCCAGCAGCTTGGCAGTTAACACTGAAGCTTTCTTT

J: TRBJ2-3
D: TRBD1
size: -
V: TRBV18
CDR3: CASSPRTGSTDTQYF
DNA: TGTGCCAGCTCACCCCGGACAGGATCCACAGATACGCAGTATTTT

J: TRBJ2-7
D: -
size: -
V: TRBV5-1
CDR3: CASSLFLAPSYEQYF
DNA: TGCGCCAGCAGCTTGTTCCTAGCACCCTCCTACGAGCAGTACTTC

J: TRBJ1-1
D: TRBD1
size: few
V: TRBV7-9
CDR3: CASSLFRDREAFF
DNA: TGTGCCAGCAGCCTATTCCGGGACAGGGAAGCTTTCTTT

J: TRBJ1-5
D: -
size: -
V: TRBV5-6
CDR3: CASSFEEGTQHF
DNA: TGTGCCAGCAGCTTCGAAGAGGGCACTCAGCATTTT

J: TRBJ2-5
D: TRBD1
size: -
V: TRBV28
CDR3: CASSYRQGYRETQYF
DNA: TGTGCCAGCAGTTATAGACAGGGATATCGAGAGACCCAGTACTTC

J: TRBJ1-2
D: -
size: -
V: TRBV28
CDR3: CASSEINYGYTF
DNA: TGTGCCAGCAGTGAGATTAACTATGGCTACACCTTC

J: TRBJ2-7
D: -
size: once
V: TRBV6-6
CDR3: CASSPLGGPSLYEQYF
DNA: TGTGCCAGCAGCCCACTAGGAGGGCCCTCCCTCTACGAGCAGTACTTC

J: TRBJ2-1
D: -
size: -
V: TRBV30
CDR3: CAWSGKGAYNEQFF
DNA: TGTGCCTGGAGTGGGAAAGGGGCCTACAATGAGCAGTTCTTC

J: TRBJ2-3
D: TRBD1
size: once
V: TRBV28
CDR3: CAIGGQGANTQYF
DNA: TGTGCCATCGGCGGGCAGGGGGCGAATACGCAGTATTTT

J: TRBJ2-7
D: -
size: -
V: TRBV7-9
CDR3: CASGPGSYEQYF
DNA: TGTGCCAGCGGGCCAGGCAGCTACGAGCAGTACTTC

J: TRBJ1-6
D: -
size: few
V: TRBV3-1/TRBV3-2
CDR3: CASSQGGRSPLHF
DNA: TGTGCCAGCAGCCAAGGGGGGCGTTCACCCCTCCACTTT

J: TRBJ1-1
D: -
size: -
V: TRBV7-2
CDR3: CASSPGRDTEAFF
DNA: TGTGCCAGCAGTCCCGGCAGGGACACTGAAGCTTTCTTT

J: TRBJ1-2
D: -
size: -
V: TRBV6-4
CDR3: CASSDSGGRRGYTF
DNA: TGTGCCAGCAGTGACTCAGGAGGCCGGAGGGGCTACACCTTC

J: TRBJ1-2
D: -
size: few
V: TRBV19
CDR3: CARDQTRIGGYTF
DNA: TGTGCCAGAGACCAGACAAGGATTGGGGGCTACACCTTC

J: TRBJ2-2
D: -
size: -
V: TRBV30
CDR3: CAWTRTFGELFF
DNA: TGTGCCTGGACTAGAACCTTTGGGGAGCTGTTTTTT

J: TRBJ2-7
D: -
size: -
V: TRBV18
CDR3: CASSRAIGRDYEQYF
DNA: TGTGCCAGCTCACGCGCCATCGGACGGGACTACGAGCAGTACTTC

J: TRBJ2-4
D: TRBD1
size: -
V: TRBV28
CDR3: CASIKTGGNIQYF
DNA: TGTGCCAGCATCAAGACAGGGGGAAACATTCAGTACTTC

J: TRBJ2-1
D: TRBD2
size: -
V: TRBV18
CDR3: CASSREGTVNEQFF
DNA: TGTGCCAGCTCCCGGGAGGGCACAGTAAATGAGCAGTTCTTC

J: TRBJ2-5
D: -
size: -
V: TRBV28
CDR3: CASSSPPSEETQYF
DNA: TGTGCCAGCAGTTCCCCCCCATCAGAAGAGACCCAGTACTTC

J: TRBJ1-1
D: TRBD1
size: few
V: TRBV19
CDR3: CASNVQGANTEAFF
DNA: TGTGCCAGCAACGTCCAGGGGGCGAACACTGAAGCTTTCTTT

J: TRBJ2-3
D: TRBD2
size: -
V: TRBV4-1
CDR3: CASSPSLAGGTDTQYF
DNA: TGCGCCAGCAGCCCCTCACTAGCGGGGGGCACAGATACGCAGTATTTT

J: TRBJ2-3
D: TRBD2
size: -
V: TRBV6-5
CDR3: CASRGREGSTDTQYF
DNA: TGTGCCAGCCGAGGGCGGGAGGGTAGTACAGATACGCAGTATTTT

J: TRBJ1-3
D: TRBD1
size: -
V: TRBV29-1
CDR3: CSVDRGNTIYF
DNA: TGCAGCGTGGACAGGGGAAACACCATATATTTT

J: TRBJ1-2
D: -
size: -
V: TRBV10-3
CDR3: CAIWGGIGYTF
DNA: TGTGCCATCTGGGGGGGCATTGGCTACACCTTC

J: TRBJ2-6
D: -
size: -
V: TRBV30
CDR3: CAWSVYTRGVLTF
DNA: TGTGCCTGGAGTGTATACACCAGAGGCGTCCTGACTTTC

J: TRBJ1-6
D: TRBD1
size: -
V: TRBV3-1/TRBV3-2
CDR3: CASRDPGQSSPLHF
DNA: TGTGCCAGCAGGGACCCGGGACAGTCTTCACCCCTCCACTTT

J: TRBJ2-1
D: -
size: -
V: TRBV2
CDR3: CASNRGYNEQFF
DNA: TGTGCCAGCAATCGGGGCTACAATGAGCAGTTCTTC

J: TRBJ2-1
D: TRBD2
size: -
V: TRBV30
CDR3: CASTRGGSYNEQFF
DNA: TGTGCCTCTACTCGTGGCGGGAGTTACAATGAGCAGTTCTTC

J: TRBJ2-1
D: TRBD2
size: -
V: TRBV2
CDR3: CASSLTGLAGNEQFF
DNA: TGTGCCAGCAGTTTGACGGGACTAGCGGGGAATGAGCAGTTCTTC

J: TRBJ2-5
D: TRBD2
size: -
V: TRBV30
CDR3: CAWSLVRVFGGAGRPWAQYF
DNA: TGTGCCTGGAGCCTTGTAAGGGTGTTCGGGGGAGCCGGGAGGCCCTGGGCCCAGTACTTC

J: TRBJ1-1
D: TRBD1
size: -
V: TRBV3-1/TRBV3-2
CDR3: CASSQLGQTEAFF
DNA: TGTGCCAGCAGCCAGCTGGGACAGACTGAAGCTTTCTTT

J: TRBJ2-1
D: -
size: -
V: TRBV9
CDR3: CASSDYDGGPYNEQFF
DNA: TGTGCCAGCAGCGACTATGACGGGGGGCCCTACAATGAGCAGTTCTTC

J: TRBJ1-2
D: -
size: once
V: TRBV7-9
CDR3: CASSLGMTTYGYTF
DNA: TGTGCCAGCAGCTTAGGTATGACTACCTATGGCTACACCTTC

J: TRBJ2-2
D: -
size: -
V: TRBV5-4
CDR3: CASSLGRDTGELFF
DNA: TGTGCCAGCAGCTTGGGTCGGGACACCGGGGAGCTGTTTTTT

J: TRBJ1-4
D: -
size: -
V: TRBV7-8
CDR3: CASSQRDLAEKLFF
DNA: TGTGCCAGCAGCCAAAGGGACTTAGCGGAAAAACTGTTTTTT

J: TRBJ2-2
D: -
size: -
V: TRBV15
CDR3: CATSRVGGNGPGELFF
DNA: TGTGCCACCAGCAGAGTCGGGGGTAACGGGCCCGGGGAGCTGTTTTTT

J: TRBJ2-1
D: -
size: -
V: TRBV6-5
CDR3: CASSTHSTPGDEQFF
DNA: TGTGCCAGCAGTACTCATTCCACTCCAGGTGATGAGCAGTTCTTC

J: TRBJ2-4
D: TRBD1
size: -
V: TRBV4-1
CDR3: CASSQNSVDREGNIQYF
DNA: TGCGCCAGCAGCCAAAACAGCGTGGACAGGGAAGGGAACATTCAGTACTTC

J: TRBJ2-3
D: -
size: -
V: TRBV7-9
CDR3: CASSFGGTDTQYF
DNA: TGTGCCAGCAGCTTCGGGGGCACAGATACGCAGTATTTT

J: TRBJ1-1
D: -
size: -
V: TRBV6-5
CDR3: CASTYGTLEAFF
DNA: TGTGCCAGCACCTACGGGACACTCGAAGCTTTCTTT

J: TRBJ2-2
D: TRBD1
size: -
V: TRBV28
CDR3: CASSFWSGQGVTGELFF
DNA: TGTGCCAGCAGTTTTTGGTCCGGACAGGGGGTCACCGGGGAGCTGTTTTTT

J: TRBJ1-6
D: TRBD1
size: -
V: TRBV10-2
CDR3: CASTRGLFSSNSPLHF
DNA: TGCGCCAGCACCAGGGGGCTTTTTTCATCCAATTCACCCCTCCACTTT

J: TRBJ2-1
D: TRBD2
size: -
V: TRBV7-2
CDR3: CASSPGGSLIDEQFF
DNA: TGTGCCAGCAGCCCCGGGGGGTCCTTGATCGATGAGCAGTTCTTC

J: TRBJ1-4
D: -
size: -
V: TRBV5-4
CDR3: CASSPNRDEKLFF
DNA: TGTGCCAGCAGCCCTAACAGAGATGAAAAACTGTTTTTT

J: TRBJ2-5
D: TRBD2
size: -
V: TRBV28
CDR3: CASDGGRAQETQYF
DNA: TGTGCCAGCGATGGCGGGAGGGCCCAAGAGACCCAGTACTTC

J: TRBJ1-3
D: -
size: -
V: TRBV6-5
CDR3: CASRVSGNTIYF
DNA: TGTGCCAGCCGAGTCTCTGGAAACACCATATATTTT

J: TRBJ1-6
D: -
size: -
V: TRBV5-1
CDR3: CASSNYLGSANSPLHF
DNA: TGCGCCAGCAGCAACTACCTCGGGTCCGCAAATTCACCCCTCCACTTT

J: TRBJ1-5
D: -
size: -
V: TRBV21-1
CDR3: CASSKASGGPYNQPQHF
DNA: TGTGCCAGCAGCAAAGCGTCAGGGGGCCCCTACAATCAGCCCCAGCATTTT

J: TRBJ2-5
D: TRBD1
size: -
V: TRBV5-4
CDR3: CASSLGDRIETQYF
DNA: TGTGCCAGCAGCTTAGGGGACAGGATAGAGACCCAGTACTTC

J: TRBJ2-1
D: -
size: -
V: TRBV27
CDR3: CASSTAGGSGEQFF
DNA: TGTGCCAGCAGTACCGCAGGGGGGTCGGGTGAGCAGTTCTTC

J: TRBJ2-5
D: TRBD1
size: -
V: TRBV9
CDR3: CASSVGQGREETQYF
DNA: TGTGCCAGCAGCGTAGGACAGGGGCGCGAAGAGACCCAGTACTTC

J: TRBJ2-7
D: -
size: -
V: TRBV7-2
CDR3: CASSPRNYEQYF
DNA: TGTGCCAGCAGCCCCAGAAACTACGAGCAGTACTTC

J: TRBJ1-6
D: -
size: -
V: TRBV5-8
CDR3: CASSLSGLRNSPLHF
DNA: TGTGCCAGCAGCTTAAGTGGTTTGAGGAATTCACCCCTCCACTTT

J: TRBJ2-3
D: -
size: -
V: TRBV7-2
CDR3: CASSLVASRRTDTQYF
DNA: TGTGCCAGCAGCTTAGTGGCTAGCCGCCGCACAGATACGCAGTATTTT